Listed below are T cell receptor beta chains from one sample, sequenced in a study of T cells after somatic rescue of genetic block. TCRdb's table, derived via immunoSEQ multiplex PCR, lists solely in-frame clones and lacks some. The table lists 60,000 to 90,000 clones, under 95% of them singletons. The sample consisted of peripheral blood mononuclear cells (PBMCs). These receptors originate from a man aged 30 to 39. Each CDR3 is given with its conserved first and last residue. Fields, in order: J gene, clone size, V gene, D gene, CDR3 DNA, CDR3 protein. D genes are given only for firm matches. Clone size appears in some rows only: once, few, many, or a class for an expanded clone.

TRBJ1-2	.	TRBV15	.	TGTGCCACCAGCAGAGCGGGTTCCGATCTTGGCTACACCTTC	CATSRAGSDLGYTF
TRBJ2-5	.	TRBV30	TRBD1	TGTGCCTGGAGTACAGGACAGGGAGCTACCCAGTACTTC	CAWSTGQGATQYF
TRBJ2-7	.	TRBV19	.	TGTGCCAGTAGTATTCTTGGTGGCGAGCAGTACTTC	CASSILGGEQYF
TRBJ2-7	.	TRBV6-5	.	TGTGCCAGCAGTTACGATCCAGGTTACTCCTACGAGCAGTACTTC	CASSYDPGYSYEQYF
TRBJ2-5	.	TRBV21-1	.	TGTGCCAGCAGCCCCAGACCCGGGACCCTCAGGGCAGAGACCCAGTACTTC	CASSPRPGTLRAETQYF
TRBJ2-5	few	TRBV18	.	TGTGCCAGCTCACCAGGAGAGACCCAGTACTTC	CASSPGETQYF
TRBJ2-4	.	TRBV7-2	.	TGTGCCAGCAGCATTAGTTCCGGGGGCGTGGACATTCAGTACTTC	CASSISSGGVDIQYF
TRBJ2-1	.	TRBV7-9	TRBD2	TGTGCCAGCAGCTCGAAACCACTAGCGGCGCGACCGAATGAGCAGTTCTTC	CASSSKPLAARPNEQFF
TRBJ2-2	.	TRBV5-1	.	TGCGCCAGCAGCTGGGGAGTCACCGGGGAGCTGTTTTTT	CASSWGVTGELFF
TRBJ2-4	.	TRBV20-1	.	TGCAGTGCTAGAACCAGAAACATTCAGTACTTC	CSARTRNIQYF
TRBJ2-3	.	TRBV19	.	TGTGCCAGTAGTATTACCCCGGACACCACAGATACGCAGTATTTT	CASSITPDTTDTQYF
TRBJ2-1	.	TRBV12-5	TRBD2	TGTGCTAGTGGCTGGGACTACCAGGCCTACAATGAGCAGTTCTTC	CASGWDYQAYNEQFF
TRBJ2-3	.	TRBV2	TRBD1	TGTGCCGGAGACAGGGGGCAAAAGACAGATACGCAGTATTTT	CAGDRGQKTDTQYF
TRBJ2-7	.	TRBV19	TRBD2	TGTGCCAGTAGTATGAGGGAGGGTCCCTACGAGCAGTACTTC	CASSMREGPYEQYF
TRBJ1-1	few	TRBV2	.	TGTGCCAGCAGTGAATTAGAGAACACTGAAGCTTTCTTT	CASSELENTEAFF
TRBJ2-3	.	TRBV11-2	TRBD2	TGTGCCAGCAGCCCGGGACTAGCGGATACGCAGTATTTT	CASSPGLADTQYF
TRBJ1-6	.	TRBV4-1	.	TGCGCCAGCAGCCAAGCCCCCGGACAGAACTCCTATAATTCACCCCTCCACTTT	CASSQAPGQNSYNSPLHF
TRBJ1-1	few	TRBV5-4	.	TGTGCCAGCAGCCAGACAGCTACGAACACTGAAGCTTTCTTT	CASSQTATNTEAFF
TRBJ1-2	.	TRBV9	TRBD1	TGTGCCAGCAGCGAGCAGGGGGTGAATGGCTACACCTTC	CASSEQGVNGYTF
TRBJ2-1	.	TRBV19	.	TGTGCCAGTAGTTTTCCTCTCAGGGGCCGGGGTTACAATGAGCAGTTCTTC	CASSFPLRGRGYNEQFF
TRBJ2-3	.	TRBV27	TRBD2	TGTGCCAGCAGTTTACCCGGGGGGGCCCACACAGATACGCAGTATTTT	CASSLPGGAHTDTQYF
TRBJ1-2	once	TRBV25-1	.	TGTGCCAGCAGTGCGGGGAGGGTAAGGGGCTACACCTTC	CASSAGRVRGYTF
TRBJ2-5	.	TRBV2	TRBD1	TGTGCCAGCAGTGAAATGGACAGGTTCCAAGAGACCCAGTACTTC	CASSEMDRFQETQYF